This T cell receptor beta chain was retrieved from a study of beta chain features in type 1 diabetes. Study-level points and caveats: Within each of all four CD4+ subsets, Type 1 diabetes patients had TCRB CDR3s that were moderately but significantly shorter.

What was sequenced were expressed TCRB transcripts, since all of the isolated RNA had been reverse transcribed. Here immunoSEQ multiplex PCR was the method, and the copy in TCRdb shows in-frame clones only, minus some. The data contain around 170,000 clones, approximately 9.1% of them singletons. In its sample, this clone was seen a few times. Its target is not known. Germline lookup yields CDR1 MDHEN and CDR2 SYDVKM. With 7 bases removed from V and 4 bases from J, the gap between germline ends came to 11 bases. The CDR3 is 12 amino acids. V is TRBV28 and J is TRBJ2-7; tentative D call: TRBD1 (5 bases). The sample consisted of central memory CD4+ T cells from blood. This TCR derives from a young woman with type 1 diabetes. The CDR3 here is CASNDRRYEQYF. In DNA form, the CDR3 reads TGTGCCAGCAACGACAGACGATACGAGCAGTACTTC.